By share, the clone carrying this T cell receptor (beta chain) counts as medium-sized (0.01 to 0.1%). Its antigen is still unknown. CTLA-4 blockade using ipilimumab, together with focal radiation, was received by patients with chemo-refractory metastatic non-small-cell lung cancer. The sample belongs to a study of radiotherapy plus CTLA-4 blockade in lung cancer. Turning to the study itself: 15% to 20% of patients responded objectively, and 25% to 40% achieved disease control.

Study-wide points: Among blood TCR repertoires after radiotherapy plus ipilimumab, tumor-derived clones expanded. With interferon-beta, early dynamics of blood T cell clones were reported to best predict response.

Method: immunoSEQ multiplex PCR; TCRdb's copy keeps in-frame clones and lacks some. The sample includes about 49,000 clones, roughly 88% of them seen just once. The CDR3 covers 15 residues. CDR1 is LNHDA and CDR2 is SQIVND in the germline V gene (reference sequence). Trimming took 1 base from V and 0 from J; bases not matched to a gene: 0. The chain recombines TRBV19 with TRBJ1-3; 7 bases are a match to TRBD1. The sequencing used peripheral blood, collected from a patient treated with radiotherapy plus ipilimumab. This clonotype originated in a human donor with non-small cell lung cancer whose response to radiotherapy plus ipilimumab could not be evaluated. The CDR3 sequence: CASSIGTGSGNTIYF. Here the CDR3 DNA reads TGTGCCAGTAGTATAGGGACAGGCTCTGGAAACACCATATATTTT.